These 25 T cell receptor beta chains share one sample of origin, sequenced in a study of vaccination and CD4 T cells after COVID-19. The time point is: late sampling 161 to 241 days after vaccination in a few convalescent patients. Treatment in this sample: roughly 10-day PBMC culture with coronavirus spike peptide pools or control peptides (ViraFEST assay). Antigen specificity for these receptors is unknown. Scientists ran DNA taken from cultured CD4+ T cells through the Oncomine TCR Beta short-read assay for sequencing. TCRdb reprocessed the PCR reads with MiXCR, giving one entry per CDR3 protein. Of about 25,000 distinct CDR3 sequences listed, roughly 31% are singletons. Source: CD4+ T cells from blood, cultured in vitro, taken about 7 months after SARS-CoV-2 vaccination. The receptors here all came from a human donor who had recovered from COVID-19.

This clonotype showed up just a few times. This chain uses TRBV6-2 or TRBV6-3 with TRBJ2-7, with 9 bases fitting TRBD1. Germline V gene lookup returns CDR1 MNHEY and CDR2 SVGEGT. This CDR3 is built from 18 residues. Trimming cost V 2 bases and J 2 bases; bases outside gene matches: 13. As DNA, the CDR3 is TGTGCCAGCAGTTACCGGGACAGGGTAGACTATCGGGCCTACGAGCAGTACTTC. Translation gives CASSYRDRVDYRAYEQYF.

The CDR3 bases are TGCAGTGCCGGAGACAGGGCTACCTACGAGCAGTACTTC. Translated: CSAGDRATYEQYF. The chain combines TRBV20-1 with TRBJ2-7; 7 bases map to TRBD1. Germline CDR1 and CDR2: DFQATT and SNEGSKA (reference sequence). The CDR3 has 13 residues. The ends lost 6 bases at V and 2 bases at J; junction bases unmatched: 7.

The V call is TRBV20-1, the J call TRBJ2-1, with TRBD2 matching over 14 bases. Looked up from germline, CDR1 is DFQATT and CDR2 is SNEGSKA (reference sequence). The length of the CDR3 is 16 residues. V shed 4 bases and J 7 bases; nucleotides not matched to a gene: 9. The CDR3 is CSAIPGLAGVINEQFF. CDR3 coding DNA: TGCAGTGCTATACCGGGACTAGCGGGAGTAATTAATGAGCAGTTCTTC.

The chain couples TRBV20-1 to TRBJ2-1, with TRBD2 matching 11 bases. There are 20 residues in the CDR3. CDR1 and CDR2 (germline): DFQATT, SNEGSKA (reference sequence). V shed 3 bases, J shed 0 bases, and the junction held 16 bases outside the gene matches. The CDR3 loop is CSARYGSSGRPRSSYNEQFF. The CDR3 DNA reads as TGCAGTGCTAGGTACGGGTCTAGCGGGAGGCCTCGTAGCTCCTACAATGAGCAGTTCTTC.

The CDR3 nucleotides are TGCAGTGCTCAGGGATTGGGTAGCGTGAACACTGAAGCTTTCTTT. Translated: CSAQGLGSVNTEAFF. The chain joins TRBV20-1 to TRBJ1-1; TRBD1 might be the D (5 bases). Trimming removed 5 bases from V and 0 bases from J, with 16 bases in between. Germline assignment: CDR1 DFQATT and CDR2 SNEGSKA (reference sequence). The CDR3 length is 15 residues.

The chain recombines TRBV4-1 with TRBJ2-5, with a weak D call TRBD2 (6 bases). CDR3 length: 16 residues. CDR1 and CDR2 from the germline V gene are MGHRA and YSYEKL. Trimming left V 0 bases short and J 7 bases short, with 18 bases between. CDR3 in amino acids: CASSQDAGGPRGTQYF. The CDR3 nucleotides are TGCGCCAGCAGCCAAGACGCCGGGGGACCGAGAGGGACCCAGTACTTC.

The chain is built from TRBV4-2 and TRBJ1-5; no clear D gene. CDR3 length: 14 residues. The germline V and J ends were trimmed by 1 base and 0 bases, with 4 bases remaining between them. The germline CDR1 and CDR2 sequences are LGHNA and YNFKEQ. The CDR3 here is CASSQGDSNQPQHF. In nucleotides, the CDR3 is TGTGCCAGCAGCCAAGGTGATAGCAATCAGCCCCAGCATTTT.

This chain links TRBV7-9 with TRBJ1-5; D possibly corresponds to TRBD1 (5 bases). V was cut by 1 base and J by 0 bases, with 10 bases left in between. Germline V CDR1 and CDR2: SEHNR, FQNEAQ (reference sequence). This CDR3 is built from 16 residues. The CDR3 nucleotides are TGTGCCAGCAGCTTAGAATTAGGGGTTAGCAATCAGCCCCAGCATTTT. Translated: CASSLELGVSNQPQHF.

The rearrangement uses TRBV28 and TRBJ2-7, with TRBD2 matching over 16 bases. Germline lookup yields CDR1 MDHEN and CDR2 SYDVKM. The CDR3 spans 16 residues. J gave up 4 bases and V 2 bases, and 2 bases lay outside the gene matches. For the CDR3, the DNA is TGTGCCAGCAGTTTAGGGGGACTAGCGGGAGGGTACGAGCAGTACTTC. Encoded protein: CASSLGGLAGGYEQYF.

V usage is TRBV6-2 or TRBV6-3 and J usage is TRBJ1-1; the D gene is possibly TRBD1 (5 bases). This CDR3 region has 14 residues. Germline loops: CDR1 MNHEY, CDR2 SVGEGT. V lost 6 bases, J lost 0 bases, and 11 bases lay in between. CDR3 DNA sequence: TGTGCCAGCAGGGGGATCAGGGTGAACACTGAAGCTTTCTTT. Translated, it gives CASRGIRVNTEAFF.

The rearrangement joins TRBV23-1 to TRBJ1-1; weak D call: TRBD1 (5 bases). TRBV23-1 is filed as an ORF, its function uncertain. The CDR3 length is 11 residues. With 7 bases removed from V and 8 bases from J, the gap between germline ends came to 11 bases. CDR3 nucleotide sequence: TGCGCCAGCAACGGAGGGGCCGAAGCTTTCTTT. This codes for CASNGGAEAFF.

This clonotype has only a few counts. This chain links TRBV19 with TRBJ1-1, with unresolved D. Germline CDR1 is LNHDA and CDR2 is SQIVND (reference sequence). The CDR3 is made up of 13 amino acids. V was trimmed by 5 bases and J by 5 bases, leaving 12 bases between them. Here the CDR3 DNA reads TGTGCCAGTAGTTCATCGGGGTGGACTGAAGCTTTCTTT. Translating gives CASSSSGWTEAFF.

The chain is built from TRBV20-1 and TRBJ1-1, with D maybe TRBD1 (6 bases). Germline V lookup: CDR1 DFQATT, CDR2 SNEGSKA (reference sequence). The CDR3 length is 13 residues. The CDR3 bases are TGCAGGGGCCAACAGGACAGTGACACTGAAGCTTTCTTT. As protein: CRGQQDSDTEAFF.

The chain combines TRBV20-1 with TRBJ2-7, with 13 bases aligning to TRBD2. V shed 2 bases, J shed 7 bases, and the junction held 5 bases outside the gene matches. CDR1 and CDR2 (germline): DFQATT, SNEGSKA (reference sequence). CDR3 length: 14 residues. The CDR3 DNA follows: TGCAGTGCTAGAACTAGCGGGAGGGCCAATGAGCAGTACTTC. It yields the protein CSARTSGRANEQYF.

This clonotype was found a few times. CDR3 loop: CASSSRTGGGDGYTF. As DNA, the CDR3 is TGTGCCAGCAGCTCCAGGACAGGGGGAGGTGATGGCTACACCTTC. The genes are TRBV7-2 and TRBJ1-2, with 10 bases lining up with TRBD1. The CDR3 length is 15 residues. Germline CDR1 and CDR2: SGHTA and FQGNSA. The junction had 8 bases not matched to a gene; V was cut back by 4 bases and J by 6 bases.

This chain links TRBV6-1 with TRBJ2-4; the D is unclear. The V gene lost 4 bases and the J gene lost 11 bases, with 9 bases spanning the gap. The germline CDR1 and CDR2 sequences are MNHNS and SASEGT. The CDR3 is 11 residues long. As DNA, the CDR3 is TGTGCCAGCAGTGTATATTCTGTTCAGTACTTC. Translated, it gives CASSVYSVQYF.

This clonotype was seen more than once but under ten times. The chain combines TRBV7-7 with TRBJ2-2, with 9 bases matching TRBD2. The CDR3 covers 14 residues. Trimming cost V 2 bases and J 6 bases; bases outside gene matches: 1. Germline V gene lookup returns CDR1 SSHAT and CDR2 FNYEAQ (reference sequence). The CDR3 loop is CASSLLAGAGELFF. The CDR3 DNA reads TGTGCCAGCAGCTTATTAGCGGGAGCCGGGGAGCTGTTTTTT.

This clonotype was picked up a small number of times. The chain employs TRBV10-3 and TRBJ2-1, with TRBD2 matching over 9 bases. This CDR3 is built from 18 residues. J gave up 2 bases and V 8 bases, and 16 bases lay outside the gene matches. Looked up from germline, CDR1 is ENHRY and CDR2 is SYGVKD. The chain's CDR3 is CAIGGGRAGGITYNEQFF. In nucleotides, the CDR3 is TGTGCCATCGGGGGCGGGAGGGCCGGTGGGATCACCTACAATGAGCAGTTCTTC.

The chain is built from TRBV7-2 and TRBJ2-3; D remains ambiguous. This CDR3 is 13 amino acids long. The V gene's germline CDR1 is SGHTA and CDR2 FQGNSA. V gave up 5 bases and J gave up 3 bases, with 9 bases separating them. In nucleotides, the CDR3 is TGTGCCAGCAGCCCAGCTAGGACAGATACGCAGTATTTT. Its protein is CASSPARTDTQYF.

This clonotype was counted only a few times. This chain connects TRBV19 to TRBJ2-7, with D possibly being TRBD2 (5 bases). The CDR3 extends over 14 amino acids. The germline V and J ends were trimmed by 4 bases and 5 bases, with 15 bases remaining between them. Germline V gene lookup returns CDR1 LNHDA and CDR2 SQIVND (reference sequence). As DNA, the CDR3 is TGTGCCAGTAGTAAACAGCGGAACCGGGACGAGCAGTACTTC. Translated: CASSKQRNRDEQYF.

The rearrangement links TRBV29-1 to TRBJ2-3, with 8 bases identical to TRBD1. V lost 6 bases, J lost 9 bases, and 14 bases stayed unmatched. Per germline, CDR1 SQVTM and CDR2 ANQGSEA. The CDR3 is made up of 14 amino acids. This chain's CDR3 is CSVVRGQRRDTQYF. CDR3 DNA: TGCAGCGTCGTCAGGGGGCAAAGAAGGGACACGCAGTATTTT.

The chain has TRBV2 and TRBJ2-1; 14 bases match TRBD2. The CDR3 is 15 residues long. Trimming at V came to 4 bases and at J to 6 bases, leaving 2 bases not matched to a gene. Germline CDR1 reads SNHLY; CDR2 reads FYNNEI. For the CDR3, the DNA is TGTGCCAGCAGTGGGGGGACTAGCGGGAGCAATGAGCAGTTCTTC. Amino acids: CASSGGTSGSNEQFF. The full variable domain, its missing parts supplied by reference TRBV2 and TRBJ2-1, is EPEVTQTPSHQVTQMGQEVILRCVPISNHLYFYWYRQILGQKVEFLVSFYNNEISEKSEIFDDQFSVERPDGSNFTLKIRSTKLEDSAMYFCASSGGTSGSNEQFFGPGTRLTVL.

V is TRBV20-1 and J is TRBJ2-7; 8 bases are shared with TRBD2. Germline values: CDR1 DFQATT, CDR2 SNEGSKA (reference sequence). The CDR3 sequence is 13 residues long. Trimming removed 4 bases from V and 5 bases from J; junction bases left unmatched: 7. CDR3 protein: CSATGGPDDEQYF. CDR3 DNA: TGCAGTGCTACGGGAGGGCCGGACGACGAGCAGTACTTC.

The chain joins TRBV7-9 to TRBJ2-1; D may be TRBD1 or TRBD2 (5 bases each). Deletions cut 5 bases from V and 12 bases from J, with 14 bases between. The CDR3 has 12 amino acids. The germline V gene has CDR1 SEHNR and CDR2 FQNEAQ (reference sequence). CDR3 sequence reads: CASSRDQSGQFF. The CDR3 DNA is TGTGCCAGCAGCCGGGACCAGTCTGGGCAGTTCTTC.

There are a few counts of this clonotype. The genes are TRBV7-9 and TRBJ1-6; 10 bases match TRBD1. The CDR3 runs 16 residues. The V gene's germline CDR1 is SEHNR and CDR2 FQNEAQ (reference sequence). The CDR3 here is CAVSRDRGAFNSPLHF. CDR3 bases: TGTGCAGTGTCGAGGGACAGGGGCGCTTTTAATTCACCCCTCCACTTT.